This entry lists 6 T cell receptor beta chains sequenced from one sample in a study of identical twins. TCRdb independently ran MiXCR on the 5' RACE reads; one entry per CDR3 protein. The data show some 210,000 distinct CDR3 sequences, 15% seen once. The data also belong to a second study, concerning T cells expressing NK-cell markers.

Sequenced input: CD8+ T cells sorted from blood. All receptors derive from a woman aged 18-29 years in good health.

DNA for the CDR3: TGTGCCAGCAGCTTAGAGTCCAGCGGGAGGGCCACAGATACGCAGTATTTT. It yields the protein CASSLESSGRATDTQYF. V is TRBV13 and J is TRBJ2-3, with 10 nucleotides matching TRBD2. This CDR3 has 17 amino acids. Germline CDR1 PRHDT, CDR2 FYEKMQ (reference sequence). V lost 1 base to trimming and J lost 2 bases; unmatched junction nucleotides: 6.

V and J are TRBV27 and TRBJ2-4; the match to TRBD1 covers 7 bases. The CDR3 totals 14 residues. Germline V gives CDR1 MNHEY, CDR2 SMNVEV (reference sequence). J lost 1 base, V lost 10 bases, and 7 bases had no gene match. The DNA of the CDR3 is TGTGCCACCACCGGGACAGATGCCAAAAACATTCAGTACTTC. This encodes CATTGTDAKNIQYF.

This clonotype has a handful of counts. The rearrangement uses TRBV27 and TRBJ2-3; D gene unclear. V was shortened by 0 bases and J by 2 bases, with 6 bases between the two germline ends. The germline gives CDR1 MNHEY, CDR2 SMNVEV (reference sequence). The CDR3 sequence is 14 residues long. The CDR3 bases are TGTGCCAGCAGTTTATCGGCACCCACAGATACGCAGTATTTT. Translated, it gives CASSLSAPTDTQYF.

The genes are TRBV6-5 and TRBJ1-2; D remains ambiguous. The CDR3 spans 14 residues. V was pared by 2 bases and J by 4 bases, with 11 bases between. Germline assignment: CDR1 MNHEY and CDR2 SVGAGI. CDR3 residues: CASSYNTYAYGYTF. The CDR3, as DNA: TGTGCCAGCAGTTACAACACCTATGCCTATGGCTACACCTTC.

V is TRBV6-1 and J is TRBJ2-6, with 7 bases fitting TRBD1. After removal of 4 bases from V and 1 base from J, the junction contained 7 bases not matched to a gene. Looked up from germline, CDR1 is MNHNS and CDR2 is SASEGT. The CDR3 loop spans 17 amino acids. In nucleotides, the CDR3 is TGTGCCAGCAGTGTTCGGGACAGCCTGTCTGGGGCCAACGTCCTGACTTTC. Protein product: CASSVRDSLSGANVLTF.

This clonotype was seen many times. The chain couples TRBV20-1 to TRBJ1-1; 8 positions agree with TRBD1. The germline gives CDR1 DFQATT, CDR2 SNEGSKA (reference sequence). After removal of 6 bases from V and 3 bases from J, the junction contained 3 bases not matched to a gene. The CDR3 spans 12 residues. The CDR3: CSAQTGDTEAFF. CDR3 in DNA: TGCAGTGCGCAGACAGGGGACACTGAAGCTTTCTTT.